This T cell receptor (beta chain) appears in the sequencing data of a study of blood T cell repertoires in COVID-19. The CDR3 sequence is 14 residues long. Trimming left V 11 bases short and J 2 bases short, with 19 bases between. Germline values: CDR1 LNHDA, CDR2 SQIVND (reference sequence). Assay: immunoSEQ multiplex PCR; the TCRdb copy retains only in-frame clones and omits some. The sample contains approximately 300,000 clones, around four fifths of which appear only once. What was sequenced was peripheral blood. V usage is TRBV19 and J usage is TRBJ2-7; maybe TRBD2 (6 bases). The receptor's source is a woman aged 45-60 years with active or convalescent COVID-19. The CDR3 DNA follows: TGTGCCGGCCCCCGGACCGGACTAACCTACGAGCAGTACTTC. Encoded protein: CAGPRTGLTYEQYF.